This passage covers 7 T cell receptor beta chains from one sample sequenced in a study of blood T cell repertoires in COVID-19. The repertoire was sequenced with immunoSEQ multiplex PCR; TCRdb's copy has only in-frame clones and lacks some. This sample carries about 190,000 clones, approximately 82% of them seen once, and the ten largest clones take 2.9%. Sequencing used peripheral blood. All receptors come from a middle-aged man with active or convalescent COVID-19.

The chain recombines TRBV6-5 with TRBJ2-1; 13 nucleotides agree with TRBD2. Germline CDR1 MNHEY, CDR2 SVGAGI. V lost 9 bases to trimming and J lost 10 bases; unmatched junction nucleotides: 9. CDR3 length: 14 residues. CDR3: CASTSGGAGREQFF. CDR3 in DNA: TGTGCCAGTACTAGCGGGGGGGCCGGGAGGGAGCAGTTCTTC.

The J gene is TRBJ1-5, the V gene TRBV12-3 or TRBV12-4, with D unclear. The CDR3 runs to 12 residues. V was pared by 2 bases and J by 9 bases, with 8 bases between. The CDR3 sequence is CASSLTGGPQHF. In nucleotides, the CDR3 is TGTGCCAGCAGTTTAACCGGTGGGCCCCAGCATTTT.

This clone was recorded many times. The chain combines TRBV27 with TRBJ2-7; D uncertain. V shed 0 bases and J shed 13 bases, with 16 bases lying between them. CDR3 length equals 13 residues. From germline, CDR1 is MNHEY and CDR2 SMNVEV (reference sequence). CDR3 sequence: CASSLSRAARGYF. The DNA for the CDR3 is TGTGCCAGCAGTTTATCTCGCGCGGCGCGTGGTTACTTC.

The V call is TRBV3-1 (or the pseudogene TRBV3-2), the J call TRBJ1-2; the D gene is possibly TRBD1 (6 bases). The CDR3 is 14 amino acids. Deletions cut 0 bases from V and 3 bases from J, with 8 bases between. Germline V gives CDR1 LGHDT, CDR2 YNNKEL (reference sequence). CDR3: CASSQENRDYGYTF. The CDR3, as DNA: TGTGCCAGCAGCCAAGAAAACAGGGACTATGGCTACACCTTC.

The rearrangement uses TRBV18 and TRBJ2-7; 7 bases agree with TRBD1. The CDR3 contains 14 residues. The V gene end was trimmed by 5 bases and the J gene end by 3 bases; junction bases not matched to a gene: 7. In germline, CDR1 is KGHSH, CDR2 LQKENI. CDR3 in amino acids: CASSVLRDSYEQYF. CDR3 DNA: TGTGCCAGCTCAGTCTTACGGGACAGCTACGAGCAGTACTTC.

This clone was detected once. This rearrangement joins TRBV19 to TRBJ2-3; the match to TRBD2 covers 7 bases. The germline gives CDR1 LNHDA, CDR2 SQIVND (reference sequence). V lost 4 bases to trimming and J lost 7 bases; unmatched junction nucleotides: 8. This CDR3 is built from 14 residues. The CDR3 protein is CASSTRGSSNTQYF. The DNA for the CDR3 is TGTGCCAGTAGTACGCGGGGGAGCTCGAATACGCAGTATTTT. Using reference TRBV19 and TRBJ2-3 for the parts outside the CDR3, the full variable domain is DGGITQSPKYLFRKEGQNVTLSCEQNLNHDAMYWYRQDPGQGLRLIYYSQIVNDFQKGDIAEGYSVSREKKESFPLTVTSAQKNPTAFYLCASSTRGSSNTQYFGPGTRLTVL.

This clone has only a few counts. V usage is TRBV7-9 and J usage is TRBJ1-1, with 7 bases lining up with TRBD1. V lost 5 bases, J lost 6 bases, and 9 bases stayed unmatched. Germline V CDR1 and CDR2: SEHNR, FQNEAQ (reference sequence). The CDR3 totals 14 residues. The CDR3, as DNA: TGTGCCAGCAGCCCCGGGACAGCTGAAGCTGAAGCTTTCTTT. It specifies CASSPGTAEAEAFF.